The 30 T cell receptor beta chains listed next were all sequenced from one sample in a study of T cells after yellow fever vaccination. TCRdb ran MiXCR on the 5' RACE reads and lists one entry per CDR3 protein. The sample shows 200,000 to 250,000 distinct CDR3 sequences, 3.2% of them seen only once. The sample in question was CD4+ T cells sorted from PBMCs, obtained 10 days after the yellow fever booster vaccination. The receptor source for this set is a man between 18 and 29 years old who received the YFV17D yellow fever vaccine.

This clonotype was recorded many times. CDR3 nucleotides: TGTGCCAGCAGCCAAGAAGGAGGCGGGCTCCAAGAGACCCAGTACTTC. This codes for CASSQEGGGLQETQYF. The V and J genes are TRBV3-1 and TRBJ2-5; perhaps TRBD2 as D (5 bases). The CDR3 runs to 16 residues. The germline V and J ends were trimmed by 0 bases and 1 base, with 12 bases remaining between them. Germline loops: CDR1 LGHDT, CDR2 YNNKEL (reference sequence).

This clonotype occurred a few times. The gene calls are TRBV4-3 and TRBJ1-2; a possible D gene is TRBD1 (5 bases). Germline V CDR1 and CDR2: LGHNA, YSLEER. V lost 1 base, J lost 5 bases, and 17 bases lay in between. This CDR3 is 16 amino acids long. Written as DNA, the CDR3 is TGCGCCAGCAGCCAAGGACTGACAGACTTTTATTATGGCTACACCTTC. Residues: CASSQGLTDFYYGYTF.

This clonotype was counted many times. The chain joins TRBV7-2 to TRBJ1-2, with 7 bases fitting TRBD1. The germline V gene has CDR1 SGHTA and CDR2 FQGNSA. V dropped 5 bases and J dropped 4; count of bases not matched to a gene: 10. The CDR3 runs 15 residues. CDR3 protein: CASSPHRGAGYGYTF. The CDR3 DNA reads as TGTGCCAGCAGCCCCCACAGGGGAGCCGGCTATGGCTACACCTTC. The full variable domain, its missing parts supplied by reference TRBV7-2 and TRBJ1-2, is GAGVSQSPSNKVTEKGKDVELRCDPISGHTALYWYRQSLGQGLEFLIYFQGNSAPDKSGLPSDRFSAERTGGSVSTLTIQRTQQEDSAVYLCASSPHRGAGYGYTFGSGTRLTVV.

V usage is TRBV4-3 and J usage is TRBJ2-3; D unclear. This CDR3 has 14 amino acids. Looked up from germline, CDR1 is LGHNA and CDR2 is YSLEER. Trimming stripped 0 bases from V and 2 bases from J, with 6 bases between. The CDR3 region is CASSQDVATDTQYF. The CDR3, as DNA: TGCGCCAGCAGCCAAGACGTAGCCACAGATACGCAGTATTTT.

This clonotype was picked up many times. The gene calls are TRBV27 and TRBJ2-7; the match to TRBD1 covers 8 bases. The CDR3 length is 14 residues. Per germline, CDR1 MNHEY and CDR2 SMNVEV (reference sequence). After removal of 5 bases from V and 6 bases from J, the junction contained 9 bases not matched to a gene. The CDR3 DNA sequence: TGTGCCAGCAGTCGACGGACAGGGATGGCCGAGCAGTACGTC. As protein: CASSRRTGMAEQYV.

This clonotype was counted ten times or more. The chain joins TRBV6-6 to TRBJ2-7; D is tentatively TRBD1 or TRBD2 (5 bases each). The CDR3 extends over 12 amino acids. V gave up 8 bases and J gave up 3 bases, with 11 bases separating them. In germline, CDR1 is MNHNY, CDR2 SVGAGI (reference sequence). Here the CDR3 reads CASEGPYYEQYV. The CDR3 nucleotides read TGTGCCAGCGAGGGGCCGTACTACGAGCAGTACGTC.

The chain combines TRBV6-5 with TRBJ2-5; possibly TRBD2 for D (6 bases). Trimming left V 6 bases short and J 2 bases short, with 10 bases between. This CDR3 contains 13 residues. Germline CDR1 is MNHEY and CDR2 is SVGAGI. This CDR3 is CASRFGTQETQYF. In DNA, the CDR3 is TGTGCCAGCAGGTTCGGGACTCAAGAGACCCAGTACTTC.

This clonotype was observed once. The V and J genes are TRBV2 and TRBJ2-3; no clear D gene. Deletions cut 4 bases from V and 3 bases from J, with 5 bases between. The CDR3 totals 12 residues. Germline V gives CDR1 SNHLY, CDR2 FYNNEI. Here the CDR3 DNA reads TGTGCCAGCAGTGTTAGGACAGATACGCAGTATTTT. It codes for CASSVRTDTQYF.

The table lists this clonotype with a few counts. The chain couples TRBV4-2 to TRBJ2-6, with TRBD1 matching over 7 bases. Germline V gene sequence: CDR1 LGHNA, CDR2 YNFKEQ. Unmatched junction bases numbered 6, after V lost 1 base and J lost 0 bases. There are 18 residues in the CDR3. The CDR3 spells CASSQGMGQHSGANVLTF. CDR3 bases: TGTGCCAGCAGCCAAGGTATGGGACAGCACTCTGGGGCCAACGTCCTGACTTTC.

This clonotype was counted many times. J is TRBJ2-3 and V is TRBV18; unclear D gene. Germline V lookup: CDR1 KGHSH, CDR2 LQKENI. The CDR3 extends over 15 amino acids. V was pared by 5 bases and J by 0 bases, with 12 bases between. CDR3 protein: CASSKTLGSTDTQYF. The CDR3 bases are TGTGCCAGCTCAAAGACCCTCGGGAGCACAGATACGCAGTATTTT. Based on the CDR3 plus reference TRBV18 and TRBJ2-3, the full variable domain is NAGVMQNPRHLVRRRGQEARLRCSPMKGHSHVYWYRQLPEEGLKFMVYLQKENIIDESGMPKERFSAEFPKEGPSILRIQQVVRGDSAAYFCASSKTLGSTDTQYFGPGTRLTVL.

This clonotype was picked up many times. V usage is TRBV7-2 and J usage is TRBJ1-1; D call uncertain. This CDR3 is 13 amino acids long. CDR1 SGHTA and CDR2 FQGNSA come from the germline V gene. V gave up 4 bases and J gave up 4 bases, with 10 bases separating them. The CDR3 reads CASSSLWSTEAFF. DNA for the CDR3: TGTGCCAGCAGCTCCCTCTGGAGCACTGAAGCTTTCTTT. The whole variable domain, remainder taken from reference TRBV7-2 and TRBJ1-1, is GAGVSQSPSNKVTEKGKDVELRCDPISGHTALYWYRQSLGQGLEFLIYFQGNSAPDKSGLPSDRFSAERTGGSVSTLTIQRTQQEDSAVYLCASSSLWSTEAFFGQGTRLTVV.

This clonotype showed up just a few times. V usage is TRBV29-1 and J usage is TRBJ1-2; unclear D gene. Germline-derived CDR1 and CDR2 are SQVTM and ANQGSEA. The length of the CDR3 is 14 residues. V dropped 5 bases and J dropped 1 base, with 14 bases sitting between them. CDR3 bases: TGCAGCGTTTCCGATATCTTTTTTAACTATGGCTACACCTTC. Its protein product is CSVSDIFFNYGYTF.

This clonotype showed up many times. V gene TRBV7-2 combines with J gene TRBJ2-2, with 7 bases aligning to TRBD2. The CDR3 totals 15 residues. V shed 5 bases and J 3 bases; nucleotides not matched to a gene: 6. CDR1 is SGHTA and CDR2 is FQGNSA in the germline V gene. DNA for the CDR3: TGTGCCAGCAGCACGGGACGGGGGGACACCGGGGAGCTGTTTTTT. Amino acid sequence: CASSTGRGDTGELFF.

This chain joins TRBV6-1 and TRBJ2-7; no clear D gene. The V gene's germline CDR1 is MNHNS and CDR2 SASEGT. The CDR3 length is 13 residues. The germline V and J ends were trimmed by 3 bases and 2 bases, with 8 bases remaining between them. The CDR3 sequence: CASSDRATYEQYV. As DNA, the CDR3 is TGTGCCAGCAGTGACCGGGCCACCTACGAGCAGTACGTC.

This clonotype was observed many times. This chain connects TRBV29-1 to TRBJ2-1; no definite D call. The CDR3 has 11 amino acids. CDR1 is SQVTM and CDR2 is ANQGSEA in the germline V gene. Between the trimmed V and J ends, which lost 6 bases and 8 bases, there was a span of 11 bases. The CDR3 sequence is CSVDRLDEQFF. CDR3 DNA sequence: TGCAGCGTCGACCGTTTGGATGAGCAGTTCTTC.

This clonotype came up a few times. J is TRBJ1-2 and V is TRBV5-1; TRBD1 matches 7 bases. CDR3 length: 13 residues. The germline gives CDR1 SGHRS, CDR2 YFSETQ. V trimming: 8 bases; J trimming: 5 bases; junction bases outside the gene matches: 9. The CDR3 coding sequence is TGCGCCAGTTCATCCGGGACAGATTATGGCTACACCTTC. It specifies CASSSGTDYGYTF.

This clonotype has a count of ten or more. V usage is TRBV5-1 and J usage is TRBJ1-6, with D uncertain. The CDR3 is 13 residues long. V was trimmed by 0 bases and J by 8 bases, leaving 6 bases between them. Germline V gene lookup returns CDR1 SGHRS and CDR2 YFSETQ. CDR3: CASSLGGDSPLHF. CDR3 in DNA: TGCGCCAGCAGCTTGGGTGGGGATTCACCCCTCCACTTT.

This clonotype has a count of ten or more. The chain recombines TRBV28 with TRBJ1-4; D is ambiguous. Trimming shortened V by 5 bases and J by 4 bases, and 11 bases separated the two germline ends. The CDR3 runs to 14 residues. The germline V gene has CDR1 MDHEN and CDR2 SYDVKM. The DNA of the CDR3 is TGTGCCAGCAGTCCGCCGGGGTTTAATGAAAAACTGTTTTTT. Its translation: CASSPPGFNEKLFF.

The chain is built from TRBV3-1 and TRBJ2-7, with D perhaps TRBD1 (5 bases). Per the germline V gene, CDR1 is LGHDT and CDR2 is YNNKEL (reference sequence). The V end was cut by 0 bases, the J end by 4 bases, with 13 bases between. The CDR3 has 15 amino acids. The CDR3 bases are TGTGCCAGCAGCCAAGAGCAATCAAGGGGTTACGAGCAGTACTTC. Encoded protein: CASSQEQSRGYEQYF.

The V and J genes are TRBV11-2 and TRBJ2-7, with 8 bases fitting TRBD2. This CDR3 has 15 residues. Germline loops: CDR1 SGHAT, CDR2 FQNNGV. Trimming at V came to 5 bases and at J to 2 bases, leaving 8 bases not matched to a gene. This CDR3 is CASSPNRLATYEQYF. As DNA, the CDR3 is TGTGCCAGCAGCCCAAACAGACTAGCGACCTACGAGCAGTACTTC.

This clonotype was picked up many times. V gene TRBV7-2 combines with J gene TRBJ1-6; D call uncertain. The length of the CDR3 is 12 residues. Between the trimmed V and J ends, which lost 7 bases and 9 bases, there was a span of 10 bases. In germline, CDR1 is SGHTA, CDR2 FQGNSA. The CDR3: CASTGFGSPLHF. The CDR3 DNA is TGTGCCAGCACCGGCTTTGGTTCACCCCTCCACTTT.

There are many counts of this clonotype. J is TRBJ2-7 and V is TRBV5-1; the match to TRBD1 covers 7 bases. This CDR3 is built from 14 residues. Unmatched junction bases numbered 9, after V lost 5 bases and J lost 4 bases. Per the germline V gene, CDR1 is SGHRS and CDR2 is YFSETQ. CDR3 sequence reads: CASRLDRVDYEQYF. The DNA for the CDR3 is TGCGCCAGCAGATTAGACAGGGTGGATTACGAGCAGTACTTC.

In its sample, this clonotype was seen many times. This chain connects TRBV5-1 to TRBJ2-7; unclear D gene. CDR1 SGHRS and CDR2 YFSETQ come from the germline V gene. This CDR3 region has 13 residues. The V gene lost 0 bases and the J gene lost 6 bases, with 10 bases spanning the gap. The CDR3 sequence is CASSLDGVGEQYF. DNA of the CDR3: TGCGCCAGCAGCTTGGACGGAGTCGGCGAGCAGTACTTC.

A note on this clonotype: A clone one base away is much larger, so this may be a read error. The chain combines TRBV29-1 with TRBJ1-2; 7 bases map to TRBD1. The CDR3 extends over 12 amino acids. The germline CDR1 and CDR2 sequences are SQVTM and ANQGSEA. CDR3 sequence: CSVAGQNYSYTF. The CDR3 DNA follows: TGCAGCGTCGCGGGACAGAACTATAGCTACACCTTC. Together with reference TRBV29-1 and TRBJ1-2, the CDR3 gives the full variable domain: SAVISQKPSRDICQRGTSLTIQCQVDSQVTMMFWYRQQPGQSLTLIATANQGSEATYESGFVIDKFPISRPNLTFSTLTVSNMSPEDSSIYLCSVAGQNYSYTFGSGTRLTVV.

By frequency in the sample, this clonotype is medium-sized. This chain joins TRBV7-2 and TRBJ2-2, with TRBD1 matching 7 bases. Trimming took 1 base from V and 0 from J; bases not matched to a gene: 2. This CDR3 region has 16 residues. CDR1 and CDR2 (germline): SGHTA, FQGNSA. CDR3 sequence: CASSLVGGANTGELFF. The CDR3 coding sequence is TGTGCCAGCAGCTTAGTAGGGGGCGCGAACACCGGGGAGCTGTTTTTT.

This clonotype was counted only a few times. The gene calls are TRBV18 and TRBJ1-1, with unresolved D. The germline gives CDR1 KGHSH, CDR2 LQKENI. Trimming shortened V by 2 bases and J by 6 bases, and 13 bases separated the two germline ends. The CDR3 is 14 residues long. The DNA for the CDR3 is TGTGCCAGCTCACCAGGTGGTCGTACTCCTGAAGCTTTCTTT. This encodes CASSPGGRTPEAFF. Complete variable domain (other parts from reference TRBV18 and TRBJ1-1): NAGVMQNPRHLVRRRGQEARLRCSPMKGHSHVYWYRQLPEEGLKFMVYLQKENIIDESGMPKERFSAEFPKEGPSILRIQQVVRGDSAAYFCASSPGGRTPEAFFGQGTRLTVV.

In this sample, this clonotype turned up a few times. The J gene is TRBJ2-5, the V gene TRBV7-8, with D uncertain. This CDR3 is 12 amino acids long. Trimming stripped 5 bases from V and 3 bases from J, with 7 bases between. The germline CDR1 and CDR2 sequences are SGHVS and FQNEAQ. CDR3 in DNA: TGTGCCAGCAGCGGGCTAGAAGAGACCCAGTACTTC. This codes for CASSGLEETQYF. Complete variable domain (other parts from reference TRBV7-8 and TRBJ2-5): GAGVSQSPRYKVAKRGQDVALRCDPISGHVSLFWYQQALGQGPEFLTYFQNEAQLDKSGLPSDRFFAERPEGSVSTLKIQRTQQEDSAVYLCASSGLEETQYFGPGTRLLVL.

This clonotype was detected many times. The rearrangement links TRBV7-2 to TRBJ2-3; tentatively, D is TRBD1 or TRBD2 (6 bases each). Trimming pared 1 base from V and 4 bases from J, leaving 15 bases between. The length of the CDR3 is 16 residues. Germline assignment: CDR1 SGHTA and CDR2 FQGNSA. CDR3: CASSLGGAGSADTQYF. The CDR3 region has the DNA TGTGCCAGCAGCTTAGGGGGGGCTGGTTCTGCAGATACGCAGTATTTT.

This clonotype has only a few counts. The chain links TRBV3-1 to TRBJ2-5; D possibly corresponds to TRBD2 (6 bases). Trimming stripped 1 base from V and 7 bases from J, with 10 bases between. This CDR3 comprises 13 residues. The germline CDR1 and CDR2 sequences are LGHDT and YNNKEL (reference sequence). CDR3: CASSQGLGGTQYF. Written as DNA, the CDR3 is TGTGCCAGCAGCCAAGGACTAGGCGGGACCCAGTACTTC.

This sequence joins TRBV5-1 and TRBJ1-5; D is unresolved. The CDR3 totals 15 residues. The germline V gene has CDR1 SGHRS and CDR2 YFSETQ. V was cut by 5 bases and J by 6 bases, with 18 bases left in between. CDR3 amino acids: CASRYRRDATQPQHF. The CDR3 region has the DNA TGCGCCAGCAGATACCGGAGGGATGCTACTCAGCCCCAGCATTTT.